These 10 T cell receptor beta chains were all obtained from the same sample, sequenced in a study of T cell responses to AZD1222 COVID-19 vaccine. Sequencing used immunoSEQ multiplex PCR; TCRdb keeps in-frame clones, though not all of them. The table lists more than 95,000 clones, about 93% of them singletons. The sequencing here drew on peripheral blood, taken on day 0 of AZD1222 vaccination. The receptor source for this set is an adult in good health.

The rearrangement joins TRBV12-5 to TRBJ2-1; 10 bases agree with TRBD2. In germline, CDR1 is LGHNT, CDR2 FRNRAP. Trimming cost V 8 bases and J 10 bases; bases outside gene matches: 14. The CDR3 loop spans 15 amino acids. This chain's CDR3 is CASRGNSGRLGEQFF. As DNA, the CDR3 is TGTGCTAGTAGAGGGAATAGCGGGAGGCTTGGCGAGCAGTTCTTC.

The CDR3 DNA is TGTGCCAGTAGTATAGAGTCAGGCGTCCCCCGTATTGAGCAGTTCTTC. Translation: CASSIESGVPRIEQFF. The chain employs TRBV19 and TRBJ2-1, with D uncertain. Germline V gene data show CDR1 as LNHDA and CDR2 as SQIVND (reference sequence). The CDR3 consists of 16 residues. With 0 bases removed from V and 9 bases from J, the gap between germline ends came to 18 bases.

This chain links TRBV6-5 with TRBJ2-5; no firm D call. This CDR3 spans 13 amino acids. CDR1 and CDR2 from the germline V gene are MNHEY and SVGAGI. Trimming cost V 8 bases and J 2 bases, with 12 bases left between them. CDR3 coding DNA: TGTGCCAGCGGGGTGGCAGGACAAGAGACCCAGTACTTC. Translating gives CASGVAGQETQYF.

The rearrangement uses TRBV12-3 or TRBV12-4 and TRBJ1-2; D remains unclear. V was trimmed by 6 bases and J by 0 bases, leaving 8 bases between them. The CDR3 extends over 13 amino acids. The CDR3 DNA is TGTGCCAGCAGGACCGGTGCTAACTATGGCTACACCTTC. Translating gives CASRTGANYGYTF.

The rearrangement uses TRBV30 and TRBJ1-2; D not resolved. V was trimmed by 3 bases and J by 2 bases, leaving 7 bases between them. CDR3 length equals 12 residues. Germline assignment: CDR1 GTSNPN and CDR2 SVGIG (reference sequence). For the CDR3, the DNA is TGTGCCTGGAGGACATGGAACTATGGCTACACCTTC. It codes for CAWRTWNYGYTF.

This chain uses TRBV4-1 with TRBJ1-5, with D hard to call. This CDR3 is 13 amino acids long. The V and J ends lost 1 base and 6 bases respectively, with 7 bases between them. Germline V gene sequence: CDR1 MGHRA, CDR2 YSYEKL. CDR3 in DNA: TGCGCCAGCAGCCAAGTATACAGTCAGCCCCAGCATTTT. Residues: CASSQVYSQPQHF.

The chain's CDR3 is CASSLSPALNTEAFF. The DNA for the CDR3 is TGTGCCAGCAGCTTATCCCCAGCTCTGAACACTGAAGCTTTCTTT. The chain is built from TRBV7-2 and TRBJ1-1; D is uncertain. The V and J ends lost 2 bases and 0 bases respectively, with 10 bases between them. From germline, CDR1 is SGHTA and CDR2 FQGNSA. CDR3 size: 15 residues. Variable domain in full (rest from reference TRBV7-2 and TRBJ1-1): GAGVSQSPSNKVTEKGKDVELRCDPISGHTALYWYRQSLGQGLEFLIYFQGNSAPDKSGLPSDRFSAERTGGSVSTLTIQRTQQEDSAVYLCASSLSPALNTEAFFGQGTRLTVV.

The chain couples TRBV28 to TRBJ2-7; D not certain. From germline, CDR1 is MDHEN and CDR2 SYDVKM. The CDR3 length is 15 residues. The V end was cut by 6 bases, the J end by 2 bases, with 17 bases between. The CDR3 DNA reads TGTGCCAGCAGCCCCCCCGGCGCGGTTACCTACGAGCAGTACTTC. This codes for CASSPPGAVTYEQYF.

This chain uses TRBV18 with TRBJ2-1; perhaps TRBD2 as D (5 bases). This CDR3 region has 14 residues. The germline V and J ends were trimmed by 3 bases and 2 bases, with 8 bases remaining between them. CDR1 is KGHSH and CDR2 is LQKENI in the germline V gene. The CDR3 loop reads CASSPSGAYNEQFF. As DNA, the CDR3 is TGTGCCAGCTCACCTTCCGGGGCCTACAATGAGCAGTTCTTC.

The chain couples TRBV28 to TRBJ2-1; 13 nucleotides match TRBD2. V lost 5 bases, J lost 7 bases, and 5 bases stayed unmatched. This CDR3 has 15 residues. Germline CDR1 reads MDHEN; CDR2 reads SYDVKM. CDR3 sequence: CASSPGLAGVNEQFF. The CDR3 DNA is TGTGCCAGCAGTCCCGGACTAGCGGGGGTTAATGAGCAGTTCTTC.